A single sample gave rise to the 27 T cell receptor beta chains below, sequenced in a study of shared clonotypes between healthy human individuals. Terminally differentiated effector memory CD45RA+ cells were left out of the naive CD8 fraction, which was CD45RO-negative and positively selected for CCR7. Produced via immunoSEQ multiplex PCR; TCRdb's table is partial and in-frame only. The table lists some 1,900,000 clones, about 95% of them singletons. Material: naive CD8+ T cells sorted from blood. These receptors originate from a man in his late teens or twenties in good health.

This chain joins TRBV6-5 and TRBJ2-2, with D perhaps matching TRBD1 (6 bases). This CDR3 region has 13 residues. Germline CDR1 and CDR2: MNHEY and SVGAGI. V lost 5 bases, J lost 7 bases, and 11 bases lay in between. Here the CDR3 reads CASSNRVHGELFF. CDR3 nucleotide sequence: TGTGCCAGCAGTAACAGGGTTCACGGGGAGCTGTTTTTT.

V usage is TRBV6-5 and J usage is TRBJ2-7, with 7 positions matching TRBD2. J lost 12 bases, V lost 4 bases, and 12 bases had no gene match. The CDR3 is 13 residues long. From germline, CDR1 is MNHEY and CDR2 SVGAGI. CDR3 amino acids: CASSSSSGSWRYF. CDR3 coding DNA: TGTGCCAGCAGTTCTTCTAGCGGCTCCTGGAGGTACTTC.

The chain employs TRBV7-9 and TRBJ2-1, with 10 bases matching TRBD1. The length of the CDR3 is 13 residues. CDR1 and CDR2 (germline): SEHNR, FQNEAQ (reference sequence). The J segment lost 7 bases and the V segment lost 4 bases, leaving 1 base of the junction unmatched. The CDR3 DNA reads TGTGCCAGCAGCTCGGACAGGGGGAATGAGCAGTTCTTC. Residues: CASSSDRGNEQFF. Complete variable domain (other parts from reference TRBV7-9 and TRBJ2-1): DTGVSQNPRHKITKRGQNVTFRCDPISEHNRLYWYRQTLGQGPEFLTYFQNEAQLEKSRLLSDRFSAERPKGSFSTLEIQRTEQGDSAMYLCASSSDRGNEQFFGPGTRLTVL.

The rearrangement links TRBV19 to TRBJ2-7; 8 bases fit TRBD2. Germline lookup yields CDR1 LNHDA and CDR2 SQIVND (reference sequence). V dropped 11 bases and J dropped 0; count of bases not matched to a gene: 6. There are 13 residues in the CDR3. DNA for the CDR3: TGTGCCTCTGCCGGGGGGGGCTCCTACGAGCAGTACTTC. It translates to CASAGGGSYEQYF. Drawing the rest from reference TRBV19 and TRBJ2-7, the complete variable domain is DGGITQSPKYLFRKEGQNVTLSCEQNLNHDAMYWYRQDPGQGLRLIYYSQIVNDFQKGDIAEGYSVSREKKESFPLTVTSAQKNPTAFYLCASAGGGSYEQYFGPGTRLTVT.

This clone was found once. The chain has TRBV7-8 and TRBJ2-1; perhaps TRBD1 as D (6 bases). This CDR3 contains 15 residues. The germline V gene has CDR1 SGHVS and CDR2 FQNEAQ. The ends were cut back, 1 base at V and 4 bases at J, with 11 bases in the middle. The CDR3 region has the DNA TGTGCCAGCAGCTTAGTTGAGGGGGTTTACAATGAGCAGTTCTTC. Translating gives CASSLVEGVYNEQFF. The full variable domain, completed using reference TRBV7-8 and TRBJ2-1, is GAGVSQSPRYKVAKRGQDVALRCDPISGHVSLFWYQQALGQGPEFLTYFQNEAQLDKSGLPSDRFFAERPEGSVSTLKIQRTQQEDSAVYLCASSLVEGVYNEQFFGPGTRLTVL.

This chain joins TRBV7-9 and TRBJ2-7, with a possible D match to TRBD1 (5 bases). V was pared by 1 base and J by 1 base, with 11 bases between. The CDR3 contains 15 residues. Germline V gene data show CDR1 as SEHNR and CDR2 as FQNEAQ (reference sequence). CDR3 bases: TGTGCCAGCAGCTTAGATACAGGCAGATCCTACGAGCAGTACTTC. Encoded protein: CASSLDTGRSYEQYF.

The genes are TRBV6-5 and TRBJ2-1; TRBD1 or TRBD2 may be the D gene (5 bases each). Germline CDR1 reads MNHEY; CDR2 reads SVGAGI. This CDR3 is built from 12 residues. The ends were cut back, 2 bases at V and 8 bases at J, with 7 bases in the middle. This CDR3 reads CASSYGGDEQFF. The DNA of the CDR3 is TGTGCCAGCAGTTACGGGGGAGATGAGCAGTTCTTC.

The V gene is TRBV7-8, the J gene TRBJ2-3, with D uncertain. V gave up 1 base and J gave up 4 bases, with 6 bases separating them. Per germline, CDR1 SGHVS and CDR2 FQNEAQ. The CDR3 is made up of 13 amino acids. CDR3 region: CASSLEGSDTQYF. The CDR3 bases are TGTGCCAGCAGCTTAGAGGGTTCAGATACGCAGTATTTT.

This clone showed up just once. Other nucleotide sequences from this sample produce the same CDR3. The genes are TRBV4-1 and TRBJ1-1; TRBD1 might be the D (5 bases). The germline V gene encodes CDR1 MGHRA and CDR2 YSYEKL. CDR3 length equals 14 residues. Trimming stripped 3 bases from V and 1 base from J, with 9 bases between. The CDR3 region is CASSQVGGNTEAFF. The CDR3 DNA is TGCGCCAGCAGCCAGGTGGGGGGGAACACTGAAGCTTTCTTT.

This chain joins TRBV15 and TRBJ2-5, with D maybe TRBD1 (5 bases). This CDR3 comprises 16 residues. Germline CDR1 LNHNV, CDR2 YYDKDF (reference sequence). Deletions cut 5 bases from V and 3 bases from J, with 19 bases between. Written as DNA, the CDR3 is TGTGCCACCAGCGGGGCAAGGGGTTTCAGCGAAGAGACCCAGTACTTC. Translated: CATSGARGFSEETQYF.

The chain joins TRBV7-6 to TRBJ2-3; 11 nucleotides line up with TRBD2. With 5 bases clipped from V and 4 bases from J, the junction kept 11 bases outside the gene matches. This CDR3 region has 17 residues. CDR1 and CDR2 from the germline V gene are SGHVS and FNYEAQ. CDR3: CASSLSLAGGFADTQYF. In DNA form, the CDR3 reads TGTGCCAGCAGCCTATCCCTAGCGGGGGGTTTTGCAGATACGCAGTATTTT.

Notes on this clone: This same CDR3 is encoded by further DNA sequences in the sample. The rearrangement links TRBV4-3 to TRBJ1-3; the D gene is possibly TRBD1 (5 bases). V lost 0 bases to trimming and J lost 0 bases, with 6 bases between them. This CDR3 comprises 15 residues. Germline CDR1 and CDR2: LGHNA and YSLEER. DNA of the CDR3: TGCGCCAGCAGCCAAGAAAGGGGCTCTGGAAACACCATATATTTT. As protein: CASSQERGSGNTIYF.

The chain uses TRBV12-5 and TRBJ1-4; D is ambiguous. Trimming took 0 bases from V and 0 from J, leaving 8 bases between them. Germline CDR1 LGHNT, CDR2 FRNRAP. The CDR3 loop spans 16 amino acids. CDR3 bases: TGTGCTAGTGGTTTGGTAACGGGGTCAACTAATGAAAAACTGTTTTTT. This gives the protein CASGLVTGSTNEKLFF.

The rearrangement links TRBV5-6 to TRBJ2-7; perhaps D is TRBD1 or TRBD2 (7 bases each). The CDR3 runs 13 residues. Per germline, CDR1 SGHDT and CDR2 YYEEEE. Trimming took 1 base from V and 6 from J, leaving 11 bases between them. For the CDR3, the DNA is TGTGCCAGCAGCTTGTGGGAGGGGGCCGAGCAGTACTTC. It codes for CASSLWEGAEQYF.

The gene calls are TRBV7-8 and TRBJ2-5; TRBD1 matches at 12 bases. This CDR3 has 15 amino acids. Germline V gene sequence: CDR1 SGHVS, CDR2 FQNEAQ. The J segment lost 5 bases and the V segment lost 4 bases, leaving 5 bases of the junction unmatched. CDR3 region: CASSSGDRGRETQYF. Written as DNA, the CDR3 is TGTGCCAGCAGCTCCGGGGACAGGGGGCGTGAGACCCAGTACTTC.

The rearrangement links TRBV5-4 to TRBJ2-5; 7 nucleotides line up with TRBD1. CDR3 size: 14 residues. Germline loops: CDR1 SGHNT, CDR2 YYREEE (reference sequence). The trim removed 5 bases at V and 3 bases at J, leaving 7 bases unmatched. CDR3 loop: CASRWRGGEETQYF. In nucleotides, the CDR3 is TGTGCCAGCAGATGGCGAGGGGGCGAAGAGACCCAGTACTTC.

The CDR3 nucleotides read TGTGCCATCAGTGACACGGGGACAGGGGCATACAATGAGCAGTTCTTC. As protein: CAISDTGTGAYNEQFF. The chain is built from TRBV10-3 and TRBJ2-1, with 10 bases that match TRBD1. The CDR3 is made up of 16 amino acids. CDR1 and CDR2 (germline): ENHRY, SYGVKD. Unmatched junction bases numbered 6, after V lost 3 bases and J lost 4 bases.

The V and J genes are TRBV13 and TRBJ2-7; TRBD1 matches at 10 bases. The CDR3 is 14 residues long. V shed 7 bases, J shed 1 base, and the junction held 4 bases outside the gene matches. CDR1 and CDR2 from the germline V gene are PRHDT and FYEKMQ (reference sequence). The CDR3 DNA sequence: TGTGCCAGCACCCCGGGACAGGGGTCCTACGAGCAGTACTTC. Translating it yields CASTPGQGSYEQYF.

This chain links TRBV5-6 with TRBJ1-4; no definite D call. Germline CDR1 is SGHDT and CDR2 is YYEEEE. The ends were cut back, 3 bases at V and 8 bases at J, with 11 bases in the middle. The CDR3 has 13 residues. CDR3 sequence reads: CASSYGENEKLFF. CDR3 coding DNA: TGTGCCAGCAGCTACGGGGAGAACGAAAAACTGTTTTTT.

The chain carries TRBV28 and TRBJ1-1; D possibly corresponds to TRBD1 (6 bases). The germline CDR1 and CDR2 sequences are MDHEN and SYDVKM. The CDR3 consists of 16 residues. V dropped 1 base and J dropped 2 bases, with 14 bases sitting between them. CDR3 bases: TGTGCCAGCAGTTTATTTCCAGGGGTGATCAACACTGAAGCTTTCTTT. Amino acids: CASSLFPGVINTEAFF.

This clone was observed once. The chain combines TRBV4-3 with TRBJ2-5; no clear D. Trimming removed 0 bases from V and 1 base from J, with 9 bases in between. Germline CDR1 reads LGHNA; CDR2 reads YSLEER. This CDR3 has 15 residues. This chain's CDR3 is CASSQDAAIQETQYF. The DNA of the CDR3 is TGCGCCAGCAGCCAAGATGCGGCCATCCAAGAGACCCAGTACTTC.

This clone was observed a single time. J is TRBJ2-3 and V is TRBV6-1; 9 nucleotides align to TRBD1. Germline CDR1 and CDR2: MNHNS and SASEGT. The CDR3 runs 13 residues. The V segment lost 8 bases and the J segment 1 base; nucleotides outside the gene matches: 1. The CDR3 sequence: CASRQGGTDTQYF. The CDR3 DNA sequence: TGTGCCAGCCGACAGGGGGGCACAGATACGCAGTATTTT.

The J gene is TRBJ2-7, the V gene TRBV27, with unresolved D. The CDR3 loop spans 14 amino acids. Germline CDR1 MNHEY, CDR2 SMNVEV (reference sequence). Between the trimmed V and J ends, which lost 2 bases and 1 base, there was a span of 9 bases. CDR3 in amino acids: CASSLLGPSYEQYF. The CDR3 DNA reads TGTGCCAGCAGTTTACTCGGGCCGTCCTACGAGCAGTACTTC.

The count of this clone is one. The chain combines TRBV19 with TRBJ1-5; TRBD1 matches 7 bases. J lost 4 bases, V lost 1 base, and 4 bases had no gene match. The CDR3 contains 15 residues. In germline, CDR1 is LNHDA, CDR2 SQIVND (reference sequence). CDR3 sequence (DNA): TGTGCCAGTAGTATAGTGGAGACAGGGAATCAGCCCCAGCATTTT. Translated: CASSIVETGNQPQHF.

CDR3 bases: TGTGCCAGCAGTTCGACTAGTCCAGATACGCAGTATTTT. Amino acids: CASSSTSPDTQYF. The chain employs TRBV6-5 and TRBJ2-3; tentatively, D is TRBD2 (6 bases). The CDR3 totals 13 residues. Looked up from germline, CDR1 is MNHEY and CDR2 is SVGAGI. Trimming cost V 4 bases and J 4 bases, with 9 bases left between them.

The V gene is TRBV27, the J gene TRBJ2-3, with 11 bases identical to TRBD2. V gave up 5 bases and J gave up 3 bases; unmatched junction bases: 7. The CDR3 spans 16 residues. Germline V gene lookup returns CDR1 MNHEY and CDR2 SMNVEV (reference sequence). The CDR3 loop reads CASSPTSGVSTDTQYF. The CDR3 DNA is TGTGCCAGCAGTCCGACTAGCGGGGTGTCGACAGATACGCAGTATTTT.

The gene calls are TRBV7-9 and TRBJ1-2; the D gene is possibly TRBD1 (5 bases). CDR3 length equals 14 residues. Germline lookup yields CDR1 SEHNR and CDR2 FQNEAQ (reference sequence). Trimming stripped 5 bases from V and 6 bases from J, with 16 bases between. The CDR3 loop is CASSGTGTRDGYTF. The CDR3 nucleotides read TGTGCCAGCAGCGGGACCGGGACCCGGGATGGCTACACCTTC.